This T cell receptor beta chain was obtained from a study of blood T cell repertoires in COVID-19. Authors' data handling: Amplifying reference gene primers gave estimates of nucleated cell counts. Some clones are missing from TCRdb's copy, which holds only in-frame ones; the method was immunoSEQ multiplex PCR. V, J and clone size are taken as reported in that table, and D and trimming were inferred from the DNA itself. The sample holds just under 90,000 clones, more than 90% seen once. Trimming cost V 7 bases and J 3 bases, with 12 bases left between them. The CDR3 sequence is 13 residues long. The V and J genes are TRBV12-3 or TRBV12-4 and TRBJ1-1, with D possibly TRBD1 on 5 matching bases. The sequenced material came from peripheral blood. The sequence came from a man between 60 and 75 years old with acute or convalescent COVID-19. The CDR3 region has the DNA TGTGCCAGCAACCTCTGGGGGGACACTGAAGCTTTCTTT. It is translated as CASNLWGDTEAFF.